The source of this T cell receptor (beta chain) is a study of blood T cell repertoires in COVID-19. Across the study: PBMCs, B-cell-depleted T cells, or T cells provided the cDNA or gDNA that made up the material.

Authors' methods: For nucleated cells, counts were estimated from reference gene primer amplification. Clones were sequenced by immunoSEQ multiplex PCR, and TCRdb holds only the in-frame ones, with some missing. D and trimming come from the DNA, and the V and J calls and clone size come from that table. This table holds a few hundred thousand clones, 83% found once. The TCR originated in a woman aged 25 to 39 with COVID-19, enrolled during active disease. Sequenced: peripheral blood.

For the CDR3, the DNA is TGTGCCAGCAGCTTAGCGGGGGGGCCGCACAATGAGCAGTTCTTC. It is translated as CASSLAGGPHNEQFF. The chain combines TRBV11-3 with TRBJ2-1; 8 bases match TRBD2. Germline CDR1 SGHNT, CDR2 YENEEA. V shed 1 base and J 5 bases; nucleotides not matched to a gene: 4. The CDR3 is 15 amino acids.